This TCR beta chain appears in the sequencing data of a study of cytomegalovirus exposure and HLA in healthy donors. CDR3 length: 13 residues. The germline CDR1 and CDR2 sequences are MGHRA and YSYEKL. Trimming took 6 bases from V and 7 from J; bases not matched to a gene: 8. PCR primers comprised 60 Vbeta and 13 Jbeta primers. The assay was immunoSEQ multiplex PCR, and TCRdb's table has in-frame clones only and misses some. The sample consists of 150,000 to 200,000 clones, around four fifths of them appearing once. The clonotype was recovered from a girl aged 2 to 10 in good health and CMV-seropositive. Material: PBMCs. The chain uses TRBV4-1 and TRBJ2-5; TRBD1 matches at 7 bases. The CDR3 loop reads CASRGTGVGTQYF. In nucleotides, the CDR3 is TGCGCCAGCAGGGGAACAGGGGTTGGGACCCAGTACTTC.